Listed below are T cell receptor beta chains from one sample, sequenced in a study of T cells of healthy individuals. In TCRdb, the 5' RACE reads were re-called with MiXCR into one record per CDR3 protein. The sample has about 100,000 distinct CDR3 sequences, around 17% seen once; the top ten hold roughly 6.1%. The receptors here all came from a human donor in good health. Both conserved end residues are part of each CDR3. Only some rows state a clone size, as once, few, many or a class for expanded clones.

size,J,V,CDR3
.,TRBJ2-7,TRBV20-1,CSATGPYEQYF
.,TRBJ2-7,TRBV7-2,CASSLGYRGRRGAYEQYF
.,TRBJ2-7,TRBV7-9,CASSLTTGTGVGREYF
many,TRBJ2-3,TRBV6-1,CASSDLIATSTDTQYF
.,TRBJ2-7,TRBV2,CASTSSGRGEQYF
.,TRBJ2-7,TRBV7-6,CASSLSEGTEQYF
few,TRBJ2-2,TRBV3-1,CASSQSQQNTGELFF
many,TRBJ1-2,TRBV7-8,CASSPFGGPIDGYTF
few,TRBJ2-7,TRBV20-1,CSVRSSLEQYF
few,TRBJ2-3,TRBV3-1,CASSRGADTQYF
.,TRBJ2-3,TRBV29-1,CSVEGRYLDTQYF
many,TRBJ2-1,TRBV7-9,CASSLALAGVYNEQFF
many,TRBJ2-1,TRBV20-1,CSAIRNEQFF
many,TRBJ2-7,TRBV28,CASRHSDGDYEQYF
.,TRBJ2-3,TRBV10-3,CAISQGREGTQYF
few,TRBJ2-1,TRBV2,CASRDTNYNEQFF
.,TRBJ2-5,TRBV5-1,CASSFFSETQYF
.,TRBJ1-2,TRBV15,CATSRSGTGYGYTF
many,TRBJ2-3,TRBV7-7,CASSGRTDTQYF
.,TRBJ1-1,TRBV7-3,CASSPRGPSTTEAFF
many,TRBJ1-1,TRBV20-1,CSARDRIDTEAFF
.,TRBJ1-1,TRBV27,CASRYPVHPNTEAFF
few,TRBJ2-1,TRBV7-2,CASSLTGMSYNEQFF
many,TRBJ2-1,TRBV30,CAWSMSGNEQFF
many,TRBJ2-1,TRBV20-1,CSATRPNRPSYNEQFF
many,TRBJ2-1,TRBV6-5,CASSPDGYEQFF
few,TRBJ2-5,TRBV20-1,CSARGAGEGEKGETQYF
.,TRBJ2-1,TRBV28,CASRRRLAGHSNEQFF
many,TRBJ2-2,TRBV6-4,CASSESAGGSGELFF
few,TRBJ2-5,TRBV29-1,CSVDHPETQYF
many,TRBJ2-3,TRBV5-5,CASSLQREVIDTQYF
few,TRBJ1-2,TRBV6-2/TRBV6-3,CASSYSGANNYGYTF
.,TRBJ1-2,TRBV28,CASSFTPRGYTF
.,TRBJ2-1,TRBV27,CASSLSKGPINEEQFF
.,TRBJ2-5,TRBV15,CATSRDLTRDRGYGAQYF
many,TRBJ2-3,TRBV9,CASSVRFTDTQYF
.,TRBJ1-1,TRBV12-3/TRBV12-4,CASRGLMNTEAFF
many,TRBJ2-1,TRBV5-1,CASSWASGVYNEQFF
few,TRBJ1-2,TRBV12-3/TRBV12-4,CASSFPPSYGYTF
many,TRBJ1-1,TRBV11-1,CASSLKMNTEAFF
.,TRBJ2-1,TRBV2,CASSETGAPNEQFF
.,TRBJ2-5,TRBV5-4,CASNWDRQETQYF
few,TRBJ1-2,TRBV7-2,CASSPNGGASFYGYTF
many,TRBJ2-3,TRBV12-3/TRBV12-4,CASSLWLGLDTQYF
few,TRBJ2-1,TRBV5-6,CASSLPGTGVGNEQFF
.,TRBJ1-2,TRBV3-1,CASSRQGVAGYTF
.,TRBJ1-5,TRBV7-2,CASSARDTSNQPQHF
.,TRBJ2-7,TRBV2,CATSAGYEQYF
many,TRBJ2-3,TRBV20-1,CSARLAGGDTQYF
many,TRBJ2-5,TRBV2,CASSDPLKKETQYF